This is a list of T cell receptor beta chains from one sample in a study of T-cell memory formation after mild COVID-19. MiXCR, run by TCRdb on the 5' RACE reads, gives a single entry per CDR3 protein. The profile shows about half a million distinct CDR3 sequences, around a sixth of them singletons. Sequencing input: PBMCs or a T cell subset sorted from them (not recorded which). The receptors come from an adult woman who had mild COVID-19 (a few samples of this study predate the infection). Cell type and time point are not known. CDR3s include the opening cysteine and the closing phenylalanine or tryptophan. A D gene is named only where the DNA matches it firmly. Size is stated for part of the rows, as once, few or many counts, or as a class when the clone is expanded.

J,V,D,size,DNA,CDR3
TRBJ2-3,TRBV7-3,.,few,TGTGCCAGCAGCTTAGGGGGGTTGGGCACAGATACGCAGTATTTT,CASSLGGLGTDTQYF
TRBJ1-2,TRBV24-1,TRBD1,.,TGTGCCACCAGTGATGGGACAGGGAGCGTTGTCTACACCTTC,CATSDGTGSVVYTF
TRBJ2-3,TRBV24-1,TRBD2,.,TGTGCCACCAGTGATCAAGCGGGAGTGGCAGATACGCAGTATTTT,CATSDQAGVADTQYF
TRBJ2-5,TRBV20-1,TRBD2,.,TGCAGTGCTAGAGGGGGTAGCGGGAGAGTAGAGACCCAGTACTTC,CSARGGSGRVETQYF
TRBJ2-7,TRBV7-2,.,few,TGTGCCAGCAGCTTTTACAGCTCTACGGGGGAGCAGTACTTC,CASSFYSSTGEQYF
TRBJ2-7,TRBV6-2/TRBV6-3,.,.,TGTGCCAGCAAACACACAGGGAGCAACTACGAGCAGTACTTC,CASKHTGSNYEQYF
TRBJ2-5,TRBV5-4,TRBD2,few,TGTGCCAGCAAACTCATCTCGGGGAGGGAAGAGACCCAGTACTTC,CASKLISGREETQYF
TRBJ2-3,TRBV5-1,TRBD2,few,TGCGCCAGCAGCTTGGGACTAGCGGGAGCTTCGGAGGCATCGCAGTATTTT,CASSLGLAGASEASQYF
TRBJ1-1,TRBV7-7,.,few,TGTGCCAGCAGCTTAGATATGGGGAGCACTGAAGCTTTCTTT,CASSLDMGSTEAFF
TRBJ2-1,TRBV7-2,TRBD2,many,TGTGCCAGCAGCTTAGAACACCCTTGGACTAGCGGGGGGGGTTTTCTCGATGAGCAGTTCTTC,CASSLEHPWTSGGGFLDEQFF
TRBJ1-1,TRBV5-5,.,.,TGTGCCAGCAGTTTTCCCCGGTCGGTGGACACTGAAGCTTTCTTT,CASSFPRSVDTEAFF
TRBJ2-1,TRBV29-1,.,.,TGCAGCGTTCAGGGGCTACTATCCTACAATGAGCAGTTCTTC,CSVQGLLSYNEQFF
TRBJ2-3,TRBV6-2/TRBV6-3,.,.,TGTGCCAGCAGTTACGTTGCGGCAGATACGCAGTATTTT,CASSYVAADTQYF
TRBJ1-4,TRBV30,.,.,TGTGCCTGGAGTTTGGGCGTAGGACGGGAAAAACTGTTTTTT,CAWSLGVGREKLFF
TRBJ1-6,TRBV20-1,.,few,TGCAGTGCTAGAGTCCCGATCCTCTCACCCCTCCACTTT,CSARVPILSPLHF
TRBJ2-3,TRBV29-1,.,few,TGCAGCGTTGATCCGCAGGGAGGCACAGATACGCAGTATTTT,CSVDPQGGTDTQYF
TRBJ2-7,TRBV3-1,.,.,TGTGCCAGCGCTTTGGGCTACGAGCAGTACTTC,CASALGYEQYF
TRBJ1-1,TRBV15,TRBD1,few,TGTGCCACCAGCAGAGGGGTGACAGGGGGCACTGAAGCTTTCTTT,CATSRGVTGGTEAFF
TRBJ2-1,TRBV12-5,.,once,TGTGCTAGTGGCACCGGGACGAAACGTAATGAGCAGTTCTTC,CASGTGTKRNEQFF
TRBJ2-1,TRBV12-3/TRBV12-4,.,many,TGTGCCAGCAGATTAAGGACTACCTCCTACAATGAGCAGTTCTTC,CASRLRTTSYNEQFF
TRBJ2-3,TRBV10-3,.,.,TGTGCCTCGAACCCGAGCGATCAGGCAGATACGCAGTATTTT,CASNPSDQADTQYF
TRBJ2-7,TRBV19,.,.,TGTGCCAGTAGTGGGTCCATCCTACACTACGAGCAGTACTTC,CASSGSILHYEQYF
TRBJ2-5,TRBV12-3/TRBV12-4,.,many,TGTGCCAGCAGGAAGTACCAAGAGACCCAGTACTTC,CASRKYQETQYF
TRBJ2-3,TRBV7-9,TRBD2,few,TGTGCCACCAGGACTAGCCCGGATACGCAGTATTTT,CATRTSPDTQYF